The 23 T cell receptor beta chains below were found in one sample sequenced in a study of T-cell memory formation after mild COVID-19. TCRdb processed the 5' RACE reads anew with MiXCR; each CDR3 protein has one entry. Seen here are a few hundred thousand distinct CDR3 sequences, about 17% observed once, and the top ten hold over 20%. The sequencing input was PBMCs or a T cell subset sorted from them (not recorded which). The source of these receptors is a man younger than 30 who had mild COVID-19 (a few samples of this study predate the infection). Cell type and time point are not known.

As DNA, the CDR3 is TGCAGCGTTGAAGAGGTGGAGGGAAACATTCAGTACTTC. It encodes CSVEEVEGNIQYF. The genes are TRBV29-1 and TRBJ2-4; the D gene is possibly TRBD2 (6 bases). Per germline, CDR1 SQVTM and CDR2 ANQGSEA. This CDR3 has 13 residues. V lost 0 bases, J lost 6 bases, and 9 bases lay in between.

The chain joins TRBV4-1 to TRBJ2-1; weak D call: TRBD2 (6 bases). The CDR3 covers 15 residues. The germline V and J ends were trimmed by 6 bases and 1 base, with 13 bases remaining between them. Germline loops: CDR1 MGHRA, CDR2 YSYEKL. The CDR3 DNA is TGCGCCAGCAGTCGTGGGGGGAGATCCTACAATGAGCAGTTCTTC. It is translated as CASSRGGRSYNEQFF.

A few counts support this clonotype. The chain employs TRBV4-3 and TRBJ1-4; D not certain. The CDR3 consists of 14 residues. Germline V CDR1 and CDR2: LGHNA, YSLEER. Trimming pared 2 bases from V and 0 bases from J, leaving 4 bases between. The CDR3 nucleotides are TGCGCCAGCAGCCAAAAAGCAACTAATGAAAAACTGTTTTTT. Translating it yields CASSQKATNEKLFF.

J is TRBJ1-3 and V is TRBV5-1; D remains unclear. The CDR3 spans 14 residues. V dropped 4 bases and J dropped 4 bases, with 12 bases sitting between them. Germline loops: CDR1 SGHRS, CDR2 YFSETQ. Here the CDR3 DNA reads TGCGCCAGCAGCACACGGGGATCGGGAAACACCATATATTTT. It encodes CASSTRGSGNTIYF. Supplemented by reference TRBV5-1 and TRBJ1-3, the full variable domain reads KAGVTQTPRYLIKTRGQQVTLSCSPISGHRSVSWYQQTPGQGLQFLFEYFSETQRNKGNFPGRFSGRQFSNSRSEMNVSTLELGDSALYLCASSTRGSGNTIYFGEGSWLTVV.

The table lists this clonotype with a few counts. V usage is TRBV4-3 and J usage is TRBJ2-5, with D perhaps matching TRBD2 (7 bases). This CDR3 is built from 15 residues. The germline V and J ends were trimmed by 1 base and 3 bases, with 12 bases remaining between them. Germline V CDR1 and CDR2: LGHNA, YSLEER. The DNA for the CDR3 is TGCGCCAGCAGCCAAGGCCCGGGGGGCGAAGAGACCCAGTACTTC. As protein: CASSQGPGGEETQYF.

This chain connects TRBV6-5 to TRBJ2-5; D gene unclear. CDR3 size: 14 residues. The V gene's germline CDR1 is MNHEY and CDR2 SVGAGI. Trimming took off 2 bases at V and 5 bases at J, with 12 bases between the two ends. The CDR3 nucleotides read TGTGCCAGCAGTTACAGATGGGTCGGGGAGACCCAGTACTTC. This gives the protein CASSYRWVGETQYF.

The chain combines TRBV18 with TRBJ2-2; no clear D. This CDR3 has 15 residues. The V end was cut by 6 bases, the J end by 3 bases, with 14 bases between. Per the germline V gene, CDR1 is KGHSH and CDR2 is LQKENI. DNA for the CDR3: TGTGCCAGCTCTCAGAGAAGTTCGGACACCGGGGAGCTGTTTTTT. Amino acids: CASSQRSSDTGELFF.

The rearrangement joins TRBV29-1 to TRBJ2-3; 10 nucleotides agree with TRBD2. Germline CDR1 reads SQVTM; CDR2 reads ANQGSEA. CDR3 length: 13 amino acids. Trimming took 7 bases from V and 1 from J; bases not matched to a gene: 2. This CDR3 reads CSGGLAGTDTQYF. CDR3 DNA: TGCAGCGGCGGACTAGCGGGCACAGATACGCAGTATTTT.

J is TRBJ2-1 and V is TRBV7-2; a possible D gene is TRBD2 (7 bases). V lost 7 bases and J 4 bases, leaving 14 bases between the germline ends. CDR1 is SGHTA, CDR2 FQGNSA, per germline. This CDR3 has 14 amino acids. The CDR3 here is CASKEGGGYNEQFF. The DNA for the CDR3 is TGTGCCAGCAAGGAGGGGGGGGGTTACAATGAGCAGTTCTTC.

The rearrangement links TRBV4-1 to TRBJ2-3; no clear D. CDR1 is MGHRA, CDR2 YSYEKL, per germline. V lost 0 bases, J lost 5 bases, and 15 bases lay in between. The CDR3 extends over 16 amino acids. CDR3 sequence reads: CASSQDRVAVLDTQYF. As DNA, the CDR3 is TGCGCCAGCAGCCAAGATCGGGTGGCCGTGTTAGATACGCAGTATTTT.

This clonotype was seen a handful of times. This chain connects TRBV19 to TRBJ1-2, with 8 bases that match TRBD1. This CDR3 contains 15 residues. V was pared by 8 bases and J by 0 bases, with 8 bases of the junction left unmatched. Germline CDR1 LNHDA, CDR2 SQIVND (reference sequence). The CDR3 region has the DNA TGTGCCAGTCGTCAGGGGGCTTACGCTAACTATGGCTACACCTTC. Amino acids: CASRQGAYANYGYTF.

Only a few counts were recorded for this clonotype. The V and J genes are TRBV9 and TRBJ2-1; weak D call: TRBD2 (6 bases). Looked up from germline, CDR1 is SGDLS and CDR2 is YYNGEE. V gave up 6 bases and J gave up 2 bases, with 9 bases separating them. The CDR3 runs to 13 residues. CDR3 residues: CASTGGAYNEQFF. CDR3 in DNA: TGTGCCAGCACGGGCGGGGCCTACAATGAGCAGTTCTTC.

In this sample, this clonotype turned up a few times. This chain links TRBV12-3 or TRBV12-4 with TRBJ2-4, with D perhaps TRBD2 (7 bases). Trimming shortened V by 1 base and J by 1 base, and 14 bases separated the two germline ends. The CDR3 consists of 17 residues. The CDR3 DNA sequence: TGTGCCAGCAGTTTAGTGGTGGGGGGGCCGGCCAAAAACATTCAGTACTTC. Residues: CASSLVVGGPAKNIQYF.

The rearrangement links TRBV9 to TRBJ1-1; D is uncertain. Germline CDR1 reads SGDLS; CDR2 reads YYNGEE. The CDR3 extends over 16 amino acids. Deletions cut 3 bases from V and 2 bases from J, with 17 bases between. CDR3: CASSANLGVPNTEAFF. CDR3 nucleotides: TGTGCCAGCAGCGCCAATCTCGGGGTCCCCAACACTGAAGCTTTCTTT.

This clonotype was detected only a few times. The chain links TRBV7-2 to TRBJ1-6, with D possibly matching TRBD1 (5 bases). Germline lookup yields CDR1 SGHTA and CDR2 FQGNSA. The CDR3 spans 22 residues. V lost 5 bases, J lost 0 bases, and 29 bases lay in between. The CDR3 spells CASSPRDQVLPSGSSYNSPLHF. The CDR3 DNA reads as TGTGCCAGCAGCCCCAGGGATCAGGTCCTCCCGTCCGGCAGCTCCTATAATTCACCCCTCCACTTT.

In its sample, this clonotype was seen a few times. Written as DNA, the CDR3 is TGTGCCAGCAGCGTAATGGGATTCTACACCTTC. It encodes CASSVMGFYTF. This chain links TRBV9 with TRBJ1-2; D ambiguous. Trimming took off 1 base at V and 10 bases at J, with 8 bases between the two ends. This CDR3 comprises 11 residues. Germline V gene data show CDR1 as SGDLS and CDR2 as YYNGEE. Drawing the rest from reference TRBV9 and TRBJ1-2, the complete variable domain is DSGVTQTPKHLITATGQRVTLRCSPRSGDLSVYWYQQSLDQGLQFLIQYYNGEERAKGNILERFSAQQFPDLHSELNLSSLELGDSALYFCASSVMGFYTFGSGTRLTVV.

As regards this clonotype: This sequence may be a read error, since a much larger clone differs from it by one base. This CDR3 reads CASSPSWGEGPDTKYF. CDR3 DNA: TGCGCCAGCAGCCCCTCTTGGGGGGAAGGCCCAGATACGAAGTATTTT. This chain connects TRBV5-1 to TRBJ2-3; maybe TRBD2 (6 bases). The germline gives CDR1 SGHRS, CDR2 YFSETQ. This CDR3 spans 16 amino acids.

The V gene is TRBV6-2 or TRBV6-3, the J gene TRBJ2-7; D call uncertain. Trimming removed 2 bases at V and 3 bases at J, with 8 bases between. Looked up from germline, CDR1 is MNHEY and CDR2 is SVGEGT. CDR3 length: 13 residues. CDR3 nucleotides: TGTGCCAGCAGTTACACCCCCTTCTACGAGCAGTACTTC. Its translation: CASSYTPFYEQYF.

The CDR3 bases are TGTGCCAGCAGCGTACCTAGCTCTGAGACCCAGTACTTC. This codes for CASSVPSSETQYF. The chain recombines TRBV5-6 with TRBJ2-5; possible D gene TRBD2, 5 bases. Germline-derived CDR1 and CDR2 are SGHDT and YYEEEE. The CDR3 spans 13 residues. V gave up 4 bases and J gave up 5 bases, with 12 bases separating them.

There are a few counts of this clonotype. The V call is TRBV11-2, the J call TRBJ1-4; TRBD1 is a possible D gene (5 bases). CDR3 length: 15 residues. V shed 8 bases and J shed 0 bases, with 13 bases lying between them. The germline V gene encodes CDR1 SGHAT and CDR2 FQNNGV. In nucleotides, the CDR3 is TGTGCCAGCCGGGGGGGAAGGGCAACTAATGAAAAACTGTTTTTT. This gives the protein CASRGGRATNEKLFF.

The chain uses TRBV29-1 and TRBJ2-4, with 8 bases matching TRBD2. This CDR3 comprises 15 residues. Germline-derived CDR1 and CDR2 are SQVTM and ANQGSEA. After removal of 6 bases from V and 7 bases from J, the junction contained 14 bases not matched to a gene. The CDR3 sequence: CSVAVTAGEWNIQYF. The DNA of the CDR3 is TGCAGCGTAGCCGTCACAGCGGGGGAGTGGAACATTCAGTACTTC. The full variable domain, rest sourced from reference TRBV29-1 and TRBJ2-4, is SAVISQKPSRDICQRGTSLTIQCQVDSQVTMMFWYRQQPGQSLTLIATANQGSEATYESGFVIDKFPISRPNLTFSTLTVSNMSPEDSSIYLCSVAVTAGEWNIQYFGAGTRLSVL.

This clonotype occurred a few times. V usage is TRBV15 and J usage is TRBJ2-3; TRBD1 agrees at 7 bases. This CDR3 comprises 15 residues. V gave up 5 bases and J gave up 0 bases; unmatched junction bases: 5. Germline V gives CDR1 LNHNV, CDR2 YYDKDF (reference sequence). The DNA of the CDR3 is TGTGCCACCAGCGGGGACAGACCCAGCACAGATACGCAGTATTTT. This encodes CATSGDRPSTDTQYF.

The chain links TRBV5-5 to TRBJ1-6, with D perhaps TRBD1 (5 bases). The CDR3 length is 16 residues. Between the trimmed V and J ends, which lost 4 bases and 1 base, there was a span of 12 bases. Looked up from germline, CDR1 is SGHKS and CDR2 is YYEKEE (reference sequence). Here the CDR3 reads CASSKAGSSYNSPLHF. The CDR3 DNA reads as TGTGCCAGCAGCAAGGCAGGGTCTTCCTATAATTCACCCCTCCACTTT. The full variable domain, rest sourced from reference TRBV5-5 and TRBJ1-6, is DAGVTQSPTHLIKTRGQQVTLRCSPISGHKSVSWYQQVLGQGPQFIFQYYEKEERGRGNFPDRFSARQFPNYSSELNVNALLLGDSALYLCASSKAGSSYNSPLHFGNGTRLTVT.